This T cell receptor (beta chain) stems from a study of CD8 T cells in Susac syndrome. The V and J ends lost 0 bases and 11 bases respectively, with 15 bases between them. CDR3 length: 14 amino acids. The germline V gene has CDR1 MGHRA and CDR2 YSYEKL. Random hexamers served to reverse transcribe roughly 0.5 to 1 ug RNA. MiXCR, run by TCRdb on the immunoSEQ multiplex PCR reads, gives a single entry per CDR3 protein. Of 100,000 or so distinct CDR3 sequences in the sample, approximately 95% were seen once. This chain uses TRBV4-1 with TRBJ2-3, with D perhaps assigned TRBD1 or TRBD2 (5 bases each). The sequence was collected from a human donor with Susac syndrome. The sample was CD8+ T cells from PBMCs. The CDR3 DNA reads TGCGCCAGCAGCCAAGATCCATTGGGGGATGGGCAGTATTTT. Translating gives CASSQDPLGDGQYF.